In this sample, the clone carrying this T cell receptor (beta chain) turned up a few times. Repertoires were generated with immunoSEQ multiplex PCR, while TCRdb's copy carries only in-frame clones and drops some. The repertoire includes about 140,000 clones, 90% to 95% of them detected once, and about 12% sits in the top ten. This entry is derived from a study of control samples from healthy donors and cancer patients. The receptor was isolated from a man between 35 and 55 years old in good health. Sequenced input: blood.

The CDR3 DNA follows: TGTGCCAGCAGTTCGACAGATAGCAATCAGCCCCAGCATTTT. Translated: CASSSTDSNQPQHF. The chain links TRBV27 to TRBJ1-5; weak D call: TRBD1 (5 bases). The CDR3 runs 14 residues. Per the germline V gene, CDR1 is MNHEY and CDR2 is SMNVEV (reference sequence). Between the trimmed V and J ends, which lost 4 bases and 0 bases, there was a span of 7 bases.